This passage covers 20 T cell receptor beta chains from one sample sequenced in a study of human T cells and chemical hapten exposure. TCRdb re-derived calls from the RACE reads in MiXCR, one entry per CDR3 protein. Among 300,000 to 450,000 distinct CDR3 sequences listed, about 5.1% were seen once. Noted time point: pre-sensitization, week 0. Treatment denoted: therapeutic diphenylcyclopropenone sensitization with weekly scalp DPC. This specimen was whole blood, taken in connection with sensitization to the hapten diphenylcyclopropenone (DPC). The receptors derive from a woman aged 45-65 years with alopecia areata. Some clones in this sample may be carry-over from other donors' samples.

This clonotype has only a few counts. The chain is built from TRBV12-3 or TRBV12-4 and TRBJ1-5, with D maybe TRBD1 (6 bases). V lost 7 bases to trimming and J lost 0 bases, with 10 bases between them. This CDR3 spans 14 amino acids. The CDR3 nucleotides are TGTGCCAGCACCAAGGGGGATAGCAATCAGCCCCAGCATTTT. This sequence encodes CASTKGDSNQPQHF.

The chain uses TRBV6-5 and TRBJ1-1; D call uncertain. The germline V gene has CDR1 MNHEY and CDR2 SVGAGI. CDR3 length: 14 amino acids. V was shortened by 0 bases and J by 0 bases, with 5 bases between the two germline ends. The CDR3: CASSYSQLNTEAFF. CDR3 sequence (DNA): TGTGCCAGCAGTTACTCTCAGCTGAACACTGAAGCTTTCTTT.

This clonotype has ten or more counts. The chain employs TRBV20-1 and TRBJ2-7; 13 positions match TRBD2. This CDR3 is built from 17 residues. CDR1 is DFQATT, CDR2 SNEGSKA, per germline (reference sequence). V was clipped by 3 bases and J by 2 bases; unmatched bases: 10. The CDR3 DNA sequence: TGCAGTGCTAGGGACCCGCGACTAGCGGGAGGTACCTACGAGCAGTACTTC. It codes for CSARDPRLAGGTYEQYF.

This clonotype was seen at least ten times. This rearrangement joins TRBV6-5 to TRBJ2-7, with TRBD2 as a possible D gene (6 bases). V shed 2 bases and J shed 5 bases, with 13 bases lying between them. Germline CDR1 MNHEY, CDR2 SVGAGI. The CDR3 loop spans 14 amino acids. CDR3 residues: CASSYTSGHHEQYF. In nucleotides, the CDR3 is TGTGCCAGCAGTTACACGAGCGGGCACCACGAGCAGTACTTC.

For the CDR3, the DNA is TGTGCCAGCAGCCAAGATCCCCGGGCAGGGAATTTCAATGAGCAGTTCTTC. Amino acids: CASSQDPRAGNFNEQFF. The rearrangement joins TRBV3-1 to TRBJ2-1; D is possibly TRBD1 (5 bases). This CDR3 has 17 residues. CDR1 is LGHDT, CDR2 YNNKEL, per germline (reference sequence). The germline V and J ends were trimmed by 0 bases and 6 bases, with 18 bases remaining between them.

This clonotype turned up a few times. The chain joins TRBV20-1 to TRBJ2-3; the D gene is possibly TRBD2 (5 bases). Germline CDR1 is DFQATT and CDR2 is SNEGSKA (reference sequence). Trimming stripped 0 bases from V and 2 bases from J, with 12 bases between. The CDR3 covers 15 residues. CDR3 sequence: CSARDLQRNTDTQYF. As DNA, the CDR3 is TGCAGTGCTAGAGATCTTCAGCGGAACACAGATACGCAGTATTTT.

There are many counts of this clonotype. The gene calls are TRBV9 and TRBJ2-7; 11 bases align to TRBD1. Trimming took 2 bases from V and 9 from J; bases not matched to a gene: 10. Germline lookup yields CDR1 SGDLS and CDR2 YYNGEE. The CDR3 length is 15 residues. CDR3: CASSVGTGGTNVQYF. The DNA of the CDR3 is TGTGCCAGCAGCGTTGGGACAGGGGGTACGAATGTGCAGTACTTC.

The table lists this clonotype with many counts. The chain carries TRBV29-1 and TRBJ1-2, with 7 positions matching TRBD1. V lost 6 bases and J lost 1; bases outside the gene matches: 11. CDR3 length equals 15 residues. In germline, CDR1 is SQVTM, CDR2 ANQGSEA. CDR3 amino acids: CSVDIRDSLNYGYTF. The CDR3 DNA sequence: TGCAGCGTCGATATCCGGGACAGCCTTAACTATGGCTACACCTTC.

This clonotype was observed many times. This sequence joins TRBV21-1 and TRBJ2-3; whether TRBD1, the table's D call, matches the DNA was not checked. TRBV21-1 is recorded as a pseudogene. CDR3 length equals 16 residues. CDR3 sequence reads: CASSKGGGGPADTQYF. CDR3 coding DNA: TGTGCCAGCAGCAAGGGTGGAGGGGGCCCGGCAGATACGCAGTATTTT.

This clonotype was seen a few times. V gene TRBV18 combines with J gene TRBJ2-7; D is unresolved. This CDR3 spans 14 amino acids. The V gene lost 0 bases and the J gene lost 3 bases, with 9 bases spanning the gap. Germline CDR1 reads KGHSH; CDR2 reads LQKENI. The DNA for the CDR3 is TGTGCCAGCTCACCACCGAATAGTATCTACGAGCAGTACTTC. Protein product: CASSPPNSIYEQYF.

This clonotype appeared a few times. The chain uses TRBV2 and TRBJ1-5; the D is unclear. Germline V gene data show CDR1 as SNHLY and CDR2 as FYNNEI. The germline V and J ends were trimmed by 2 bases and 3 bases, with 8 bases remaining between them. The CDR3 totals 14 residues. In DNA, the CDR3 is TGTGCCAGCAGTGAATGGAGGGTCAATCAGCCCCAGCATTTT. This gives the protein CASSEWRVNQPQHF.

The J gene is TRBJ2-3, the V gene TRBV3-1, with D perhaps assigned TRBD1 or TRBD2 (5 bases each). Germline CDR1 reads LGHDT; CDR2 reads YNNKEL (reference sequence). There are 16 residues in the CDR3. Trimming removed 4 bases at V and 0 bases at J, with 14 bases between. The CDR3, as DNA: TGTGCCAGCAGCCCCCTGTGGGGGAGTAGCACAGATACGCAGTATTTT. This codes for CASSPLWGSSTDTQYF.

The chain uses TRBV30 and TRBJ2-3, with 10 bases lining up with TRBD2. CDR3 length: 13 amino acids. The trim removed 8 bases at V and 3 bases at J, leaving 5 bases unmatched. Germline values: CDR1 GTSNPN, CDR2 SVGIG (reference sequence). The chain's CDR3 is CAAVSGRTDTQYF. The CDR3 coding sequence is TGTGCCGCCGTTAGCGGGAGGACAGATACGCAGTATTTT. Full variable domain (rest looked up from reference TRBV30 and TRBJ2-3): SQTIHQWPATLVQPVGSPLSLECTVEGTSNPNLYWYRQAAGRGLQLLFYSVGIGQISSEVPQNLSASRPQDRQFILSSKKLLLSDSGFYLCAAVSGRTDTQYFGPGTRLTVL.

At least ten counts were recorded for this clonotype. The chain employs TRBV20-1 and TRBJ2-7; 11 bases are shared with TRBD1. The CDR3 sequence is 13 residues long. Per germline, CDR1 DFQATT and CDR2 SNEGSKA (reference sequence). J gave up 4 bases and V 6 bases, and 5 bases lay outside the gene matches. The CDR3 DNA reads as TGCAGTGCCGTGGACAGGGGGCCGTACGAGCAGTACTTC. It codes for CSAVDRGPYEQYF.

With regard to this clonotype: A much larger clone differs by one base, so this may be a read error. The chain uses TRBV15 and TRBJ2-1, with D unresolved. The CDR3 runs 14 residues. Germline assignment: CDR1 LNHNV and CDR2 YYDKDF (reference sequence). The CDR3 DNA sequence: TGTGCCACCAGCAGAGATCTGAGTTACAATGAGCAGATCTTC. It translates to CATSRDLSYNEQIF.

This clonotype has only a few counts. This sequence joins TRBV20-1 and TRBJ2-3; 10 bases match TRBD2. CDR1 and CDR2 (germline): DFQATT, SNEGSKA (reference sequence). The V and J ends lost 3 bases and 7 bases, in that order; junction bases with no gene match: 7. This CDR3 is 14 amino acids long. CDR3: CSARPAGGPNTQYF. Written as DNA, the CDR3 is TGCAGTGCTAGGCCAGCGGGAGGGCCGAATACGCAGTATTTT.

This clonotype has at least ten counts. V gene TRBV7-9 combines with J gene TRBJ2-3; the match to TRBD1 covers 7 bases. J gave up 4 bases and V 5 bases, and 9 bases lay outside the gene matches. Germline CDR1 SEHNR, CDR2 FQNEAQ (reference sequence). This CDR3 contains 15 residues. For the CDR3, the DNA is TGTGCCAGCAGCCCCCGGACAGGTTCGGCAGATACGCAGTATTTT. It specifies CASSPRTGSADTQYF.

This clonotype showed up many times. The J gene is TRBJ1-5, the V gene TRBV4-2; D ambiguous. The CDR3 is made up of 15 amino acids. Germline CDR1 LGHNA, CDR2 YNFKEQ. V dropped 0 bases and J dropped 1 base, with 7 bases sitting between them. CDR3 bases: TGTGCCAGCAGCCAAGAATCGGCAAGCAATCAGCCCCAGCATTTT. Translation gives CASSQESASNQPQHF.

The chain combines TRBV28 with TRBJ2-7; 8 bases are shared with TRBD1. J was trimmed by 6 bases and V by 5 bases; bases with no gene match: 12. Germline values: CDR1 MDHEN, CDR2 SYDVKM. The CDR3 is made up of 15 amino acids. The CDR3, as DNA: TGTGCCAGCAGTCCCCCCCCCAGGGGGCGTCTCGAGCAGTACTTC. This sequence encodes CASSPPPRGRLEQYF.

This clonotype was seen only a few times. The gene calls are TRBV2 and TRBJ2-3; 8 positions match TRBD1. The ends lost 0 bases at V and 0 bases at J; junction bases unmatched: 8. The CDR3 loop spans 18 amino acids. Germline assignment: CDR1 SNHLY and CDR2 FYNNEI. The CDR3: CASSEAWAGGGSTDTQYF. The CDR3 nucleotides read TGTGCCAGCAGTGAAGCCTGGGCAGGGGGCGGTAGCACAGATACGCAGTATTTT.